The next 2 T cell receptor beta chains were all read from a single sample in a study of cytomegalovirus exposure and HLA in healthy donors. Sequencing was performed with immunoSEQ multiplex PCR; in TCRdb, only in-frame clones are kept and a portion is missing. The data contain approximately 110,000 clones, 85% to 90% of them singletons. The material sequenced was PBMCs. These TCRs come from a woman aged 18-29 years in good health and CMV-seropositive.

The V and J genes are TRBV27 and TRBJ1-5, with D tentatively TRBD1 (6 bases). CDR1 and CDR2 from the germline V gene are MNHEY and SMNVEV (reference sequence). The V and J ends lost 6 bases and 4 bases respectively, with 10 bases between them. The CDR3 is 13 amino acids. CDR3 residues: CASSNTGNQPQHF. The DNA of the CDR3 is TGTGCCAGCAGCAACACAGGGAATCAGCCCCAGCATTTT.

Here the CDR3 reads CASSLLRGGLSQPQHF. In nucleotides, the CDR3 is TGTGCCAGCAGTTTATTGCGGGGAGGCCTAAGTCAGCCCCAGCATTTT. The chain combines TRBV27 with TRBJ1-5; D is uncertain. Germline loops: CDR1 MNHEY, CDR2 SMNVEV (reference sequence). Between the trimmed V and J ends, which lost 1 base and 6 bases, there was a span of 16 bases. The CDR3 covers 16 residues.